These 8 T cell receptor beta chains were sequenced from one sample in a study of blood T cell repertoires in COVID-19. Here immunoSEQ multiplex PCR was the method, and the copy in TCRdb shows in-frame clones only, minus some. The sample contains 80,000 or so clones, 60% to 80% of which appear only once. Sequenced: peripheral blood. The receptors originated from a human donor in a cohort sampled during active COVID-19.

This chain connects TRBV10-3 to TRBJ2-1; 8 bases map to TRBD2. The CDR3 extends over 16 amino acids. The V gene's germline CDR1 is ENHRY and CDR2 SYGVKD. The V and J ends lost 6 bases and 8 bases, in that order; junction bases with no gene match: 15. CDR3 sequence (DNA): TGTGCCATCAGGGGGGGACTAGGGAAGCGTACGGATGAGCAGTTCTTC. Encoded protein: CAIRGGLGKRTDEQFF.

This clone occurred a few times. V gene TRBV20-1 combines with J gene TRBJ1-2; D remains ambiguous. Trimming left V 7 bases short and J 7 bases short, with 4 bases between. This CDR3 region has 8 residues. The germline V gene has CDR1 DFQATT and CDR2 SNEGSKA (reference sequence). CDR3 loop: CSVSGYTF. Here the CDR3 DNA reads TGCAGTGTGAGTGGCTACACCTTC.

This clone was seen a few times. The rearrangement uses TRBV5-6 and TRBJ2-2; a possible D gene is TRBD2 (6 bases). CDR1 SGHDT and CDR2 YYEEEE come from the germline V gene. V was pared by 1 base and J by 4 bases, with 14 bases between. CDR3 size: 16 residues. The CDR3 DNA follows: TGTGCCAGCAGCTTGATCCCGGGGGTTAGCACCGGGGAGCTGTTTTTT. Translation gives CASSLIPGVSTGELFF.

The CDR3 nucleotides are TGTGCCAGCAGCCAAGTATATCTTGGAAACACCATATATTTT. Amino acid sequence: CASSQVYLGNTIYF. This chain joins TRBV3-1 (or the pseudogene TRBV3-2) and TRBJ1-3; D is ambiguous. Germline V gene data show CDR1 as LGHDT and CDR2 as YNNKEL (reference sequence). The CDR3 is 14 amino acids. V was trimmed by 1 base and J by 3 bases, leaving 7 bases between them.

The rearrangement uses TRBV6-6 and TRBJ1-1, with D hard to call. V lost 10 bases to trimming and J lost 4 bases, with 7 bases between them. CDR3 length: 10 amino acids. Germline V gene lookup returns CDR1 MNHNY and CDR2 SVGAGI (reference sequence). The CDR3 region has the DNA TGTGCCACCCTCGGCACTGAAGCTTTCTTT. Protein: CATLGTEAFF.

The chain links TRBV5-1 to TRBJ2-2; D is ambiguous. The CDR3 spans 16 residues. V was pared by 1 base and J by 6 bases, with 16 bases between. Germline CDR1 is SGHRS and CDR2 is YFSETQ. The CDR3 sequence is CASSLSPQLSAGELFF. The CDR3 region has the DNA TGCGCCAGCAGCTTGTCCCCGCAGTTATCAGCCGGGGAGCTGTTTTTT.

The chain uses TRBV5-5 and TRBJ1-2; D is perhaps TRBD1 (5 bases). The ends were cut back, 1 base at V and 6 bases at J, with 10 bases in the middle. CDR1 is SGHKS and CDR2 is YYEKEE in the germline V gene (reference sequence). CDR3 length: 13 amino acids. The CDR3, as DNA: TGTGCCAGCAGCTTGATCCAGGGCAATGGCTACACCTTC. Protein product: CASSLIQGNGYTF. Looking up the rest from reference TRBV5-5 and TRBJ1-2 gives the full variable domain: DAGVTQSPTHLIKTRGQQVTLRCSPISGHKSVSWYQQVLGQGPQFIFQYYEKEERGRGNFPDRFSARQFPNYSSELNVNALLLGDSALYLCASSLIQGNGYTFGSGTRLTVV.

The gene calls are TRBV28 and TRBJ1-5, with a tentative D call TRBD1 (6 bases). V was shortened by 3 bases and J by 1 base, with 13 bases between the two germline ends. Germline CDR1 reads MDHEN; CDR2 reads SYDVKM. The CDR3 spans 16 residues. CDR3 in DNA: TGTGCCAGCAGTTTGATGCCAGGGGAGAGCAATCAGCCCCAGCATTTT. This translates into CASSLMPGESNQPQHF.